Shown below are 4 T cell receptor beta chains from a single sample sequenced in a study of cytotoxic CD8 clonotypes in ibrutinib-treated CLL. Assay: immunoSEQ multiplex PCR; the TCRdb copy retains only in-frame clones and omits some. Of approximately 84,000 clones in the sample, more than 70% were seen once. The source material was PBMCs, sampled before ibrutinib treatment. Receptors originate from a human donor with chronic lymphocytic leukemia.

This chain joins TRBV9 and TRBJ2-3, with D perhaps TRBD1 or TRBD2 (7 bases each). Trimming removed 6 bases at V and 6 bases at J, with 26 bases between. Germline CDR1 and CDR2: SGDLS and YYNGEE. This CDR3 contains 17 residues. This CDR3 reads CASTHSRGGGPPDTQYF. CDR3 in DNA: TGTGCCAGCACCCATTCCAGGGGGGGAGGGCCACCGGATACGCAGTATTTT. The full variable domain, its missing parts supplied by reference TRBV9 and TRBJ2-3, is DSGVTQTPKHLITATGQRVTLRCSPRSGDLSVYWYQQSLDQGLQFLIQYYNGEERAKGNILERFSAQQFPDLHSELNLSSLELGDSALYFCASTHSRGGGPPDTQYFGPGTRLTVL.

The chain has TRBV12-5 and TRBJ2-3, with 14 bases lining up with TRBD2. V gave up 3 bases and J gave up 2 bases; unmatched junction bases: 13. Germline CDR1 and CDR2: LGHNT and FRNRAP. This CDR3 spans 20 amino acids. The CDR3 bases are TGTGCTAGTGGTTTCGGTGGGGAGGGACTAGCGGGAGATGACACAGATACGCAGTATTTT. Residues: CASGFGGEGLAGDDTDTQYF.

This chain connects TRBV9 to TRBJ2-3, with TRBD2 identical over 10 bases. V was clipped by 4 bases and J by 3 bases; unmatched bases: 8. From germline, CDR1 is SGDLS and CDR2 YYNGEE. This CDR3 has 16 amino acids. CDR3: CASSLKLLAGTDTQYF. CDR3 nucleotide sequence: TGTGCCAGCAGCCTAAAATTACTAGCGGGAACAGATACGCAGTATTTT.

The chain carries TRBV10-1 and TRBJ2-1; D perhaps matches TRBD2 (6 bases). The CDR3 contains 16 residues. Trimming left V 7 bases short and J 3 bases short, with 19 bases between. CDR1 is WNHNN and CDR2 is SYGVQD in the germline V gene (reference sequence). The CDR3 DNA sequence: TGCGCCAGCAATTGGACTACCTCCTGGAGCTACAATGAGCAGTTCTTC. This encodes CASNWTTSWSYNEQFF.